This T cell receptor (beta chain) was obtained from a study of T-cell reconstitution after alpha-beta-depleted transplantation in children. The CDR3 contains 14 residues. V was clipped by 4 bases and J by 2 bases, with 11 bases between them. CDR1 SQVTM and CDR2 ANQGSEA come from the germline V gene. Unique molecular identifiers were built into the TCRbeta library. Via MiXCR, TCRdb re-called the PCR reads, giving one row per CDR3 protein. The sample lists hundreds of thousands of distinct CDR3 sequences; approximately 17% were seen once. This clonotype was observed at least ten times. Sequences were derived from PBMCs from the stem cell graft donor, sampled from the stem cell graft. The origin of this receptor is a human donor who donated a stem cell graft to a child with acute myeloid leukemia. The chain employs TRBV29-1 and TRBJ2-2; tentative D call: TRBD2 (6 bases). CDR3 region: CSVVAGINTGELFF. CDR3 DNA: TGCAGCGTTGTCGCGGGGATTAACACCGGGGAGCTGTTTTTT.